This TCR beta chain was captured in a study of T-cell memory formation after mild COVID-19. Study at large: Largely donor-specific sequence clusters came from two donors.

Barcoded TCR alpha and TCR beta cDNA libraries with UMIs came from 5'RACE using constant-segment primers. TCRdb reprocessed the 5' RACE reads with MiXCR, giving one entry per CDR3 protein. The data hold roughly 500,000 distinct CDR3 sequences, with roughly 22% observed a single time. The V gene's germline CDR1 is LNHNV and CDR2 YYDKDF (reference sequence). The ends lost 5 bases at V and 2 bases at J; junction bases unmatched: 6. The CDR3 consists of 16 residues. Sequencing was done on a sample of PBMCs or a T cell subset sorted from them (not recorded which). This chain uses TRBV15 with TRBJ1-3; 10 bases line up with TRBD1. This clonotype was obtained from an adult woman who had mild COVID-19 (a few samples of this study predate the infection). Cell type and time point are not known. The CDR3 loop is CATSSRTGGTGNTIYF. CDR3 DNA sequence: TGTGCCACCAGCTCGCGGACAGGGGGGACTGGAAACACCATATATTTT. Based on the CDR3 plus reference TRBV15 and TRBJ1-3, the full variable domain is DAMVIQNPRYQVTQFGKPVTLSCSQTLNHNVMYWYQQKSSQAPKLLFHYYDKDFNNEADTPDNFQSRRPNTSFCFLDIRSPGLGDTAMYLCATSSRTGGTGNTIYFGEGSWLTVV.